The rows below give T cell receptor beta chains drawn from one sample of a study of blood T cell repertoires in COVID-19. Using immunoSEQ multiplex PCR, the repertoire was profiled, and TCRdb retains in-frame clones only, with some absent. The data contain 280,000 or so clones, 89% of them singletons. The material sequenced was peripheral blood. Every receptor here comes from a woman in her sixties with acute or convalescent COVID-19. CDR3s include the opening cysteine and the closing phenylalanine or tryptophan. D genes are given only for firm matches. Clone size is given for some rows only: seen once, a few or many times, or a class if the clone is expanded.

clone_size	v_call	d_call	j_call	cdr3_aa	cdr3_nt
once	TRBV28	NA	TRBJ2-6	CASSFWHSGANVLTF	TGTGCCAGCAGTTTCTGGCACTCTGGGGCCAACGTCCTGACTTTC
NA	TRBV24-1	TRBD2	TRBJ2-1	CATSDQDAGGRGVQFF	TGTGCCACCAGTGATCAGGACGCGGGGGGACGTGGAGTGCAGTTCTTC
NA	TRBV7-8	TRBD2	TRBJ2-2	CASSLVNSGSYTGELFF	TGTGCCAGCAGCTTAGTTAATAGCGGGAGTTACACCGGGGAGCTGTTTTTT
NA	TRBV7-3	NA	TRBJ2-2	CASSRYYTGELFF	TGTGCCAGCAGCAGATACTACACCGGGGAGCTGTTTTTT
once	TRBV4-2	NA	TRBJ1-2	CASSPLPGAYTF	TGTGCCAGCAGCCCCCTACCCGGAGCCTACACCTTC
once	TRBV24-1	NA	TRBJ2-1	CATTETGEQFF	TGTGCCACCACCGAAACGGGGGAGCAGTTCTTC
NA	TRBV6-4	TRBD2	TRBJ2-2	CASSPHDAGGGELFF	TGTGCCAGCAGTCCCCACGATGCGGGGGGCGGGGAGCTGTTTTTT
NA	TRBV7-2	NA	TRBJ2-3	CASSWLVLWEKGSTDTQYF	TGTGCCAGCAGCTGGCTTGTTTTGTGGGAGAAAGGGAGCACAGATACGCAGTATTTT
NA	TRBV6-2/TRBV6-3	TRBD1	TRBJ1-5	CASSYSTGDPNQPQHF	TGTGCCAGCAGTTACAGCACAGGGGACCCCAATCAGCCCCAGCATTTT
NA	TRBV6-6	TRBD1	TRBJ1-6	CASSRTGGNSPLHF	TGTGCCAGCAGCCGGACAGGGGGTAATTCACCCCTCCACTTT
NA	TRBV19	NA	TRBJ2-7	CASSIGQRYEQYF	TGTGCCAGTAGTATAGGACAGCGCTACGAGCAGTACTTC
many	TRBV18	NA	TRBJ1-2	CASSIGRGSGYTF	TGTGCCAGCTCAATCGGTCGGGGGTCAGGCTACACCTTC
NA	TRBV9	TRBD1	TRBJ2-2	CASDRDHTGELFF	TGTGCCAGCGACAGGGACCACACCGGGGAGCTGTTTTTT
NA	TRBV2	NA	TRBJ1-6	CASKPDFNSPLHF	TGTGCCAGTAAGCCGGACTTTAATTCACCCCTCCACTTT
NA	TRBV19	NA	TRBJ2-1	CASRQADSYNEQFF	TGTGCCAGTAGGCAAGCCGACTCCTACAATGAGCAGTTCTTC
NA	TRBV12-5	NA	TRBJ2-3	CASGGQNTNTQYF	TGTGCTAGTGGAGGACAGAATACCAATACGCAGTATTTT
NA	TRBV25-1	NA	TRBJ2-1	CASRGRGRAGPLNEQFF	TGTGCCAGCAGGGGGCGGGGGCGTGCGGGGCCTTTAAATGAGCAGTTCTTC
NA	TRBV11-3	TRBD1	TRBJ2-2	CASSTSNRGLGGELFF	TGTGCCAGCAGCACCTCCAACAGGGGTCTAGGCGGGGAGCTGTTTTTT
NA	TRBV27	NA	TRBJ1-1	CASSFQLNTEAFF	TGTGCCAGCAGTTTCCAGTTGAACACTGAAGCTTTCTTT
once	TRBV4-3	NA	TRBJ2-7	CASSQEEGPPYEQYF	TGCGCCAGCAGCCAAGAGGAGGGGCCCCCCTACGAGCAGTACTTC
NA	TRBV9	NA	TRBJ1-5	CASSASGIHAEAF	TGTGCCAGCAGCGCCTCCGGGATCCATGCCGAGGCTTTT
NA	TRBV2	TRBD1	TRBJ2-1	CASRAPRDRGRVEQFF	TGTGCCAGCAGAGCACCCCGGGACAGGGGGCGCGTTGAGCAGTTCTTC
NA	TRBV28	TRBD2	TRBJ2-7	CASTGTSQAYEQYF	TGTGCCAGCACCGGGACTAGTCAGGCCTACGAGCAGTACTTC
few	TRBV19	NA	TRBJ1-1	CASSIDLVANTEAFF	TGTGCCAGTAGTATAGATCTCGTGGCGAACACTGAAGCTTTCTTT